A selection of T cell receptor beta chains follows, all from one sample in a study of control samples from healthy donors and cancer patients. The protocol was immunoSEQ multiplex PCR, while the TCRdb copy is restricted to in-frame clones and leaves out a portion. The sample has 350,000 to 450,000 clones, around nine tenths seen once. The sequenced sample consisted of PBMCs. Receptors were obtained from a man aged 35 to 55 with head and neck cancer. The CDR3 runs from the conserved cysteine through the conserved F or W. The D gene is left open where the match is weak. Clone size is given for some rows only: seen once, a few or many times, or a class if the clone is expanded.

>TRBD1|TRBJ2-7|TRBV4-3|16|.
TGCGCCAGCAGCCAAGAAATTTCAGGGGGCTCCAGCGAGCAGTACTTC
CASSQEISGGSSEQYF
>.|TRBJ2-1|TRBV6-5|12|.
TGTGCCAGCAGCCGGGGTAAAAATGAGCAGTTCTTC
CASSRGKNEQFF
>.|TRBJ2-5|TRBV28|14|.
TGTGCCAGCAGATGGTCTGAGTGGGAAGAGACCCAGTACTTC
CASRWSEWEETQYF
>TRBD2|TRBJ2-1|TRBV28|15|.
TGTGCCAGCAGTTCGACTAGCGGGAGATTAAATGAGCAGTTCTTC
CASSSTSGRLNEQFF
>TRBD1|TRBJ1-3|TRBV29-1|17|.
TGCAGCGTTGCGACAGGGACAGGAAAAGACTCTGGAAACACCATATATTTT
CSVATGTGKDSGNTIYF
>TRBD1|TRBJ2-7|TRBV2|13|.
TGTGCCAGCAGTAAGGGACAGGGCTACGAGCAGTACTTC
CASSKGQGYEQYF
>TRBD1|TRBJ2-7|TRBV30|16|.
TGTGCCTGGAGTGTAATGGGACAGGGGAATCCCTACGAGCAGTACTTC
CAWSVMGQGNPYEQYF
>.|TRBJ2-1|TRBV11-1|16|.
TGTGCCAGCAGCGACGTAGGGACTAGGGGGCTAAATGAGCAGTTCTTC
CASSDVGTRGLNEQFF
>TRBD2|TRBJ2-1|TRBV7-3|15|.
TGTGCCAGCAGCCCGGTCCTAGCGGGTTACAATGAGCAGTTCTTC
CASSPVLAGYNEQFF
>.|TRBJ2-5|TRBV3-1/TRBV3-2|15|.
TGTGCCAGCAGCCAAGGCCCGGGCCCCCAAGAGACCCAGTACTTC
CASSQGPGPQETQYF
>.|TRBJ1-2|TRBV9|13|.
TGTGCCAGCAGCGTGGAGGGCGGCTATGGCTACACCTTC
CASSVEGGYGYTF
>.|TRBJ1-5|TRBV7-6|15|.
TGTGCCAGCAGCCGCCTGCAGGGTGGCAATCAGCCCCAGCATTTT
CASSRLQGGNQPQHF
>.|TRBJ2-1|TRBV11-3|13|.
TGTGCCAGCAGCGGGGAGACAGTAAATGAGCAGTTCTTC
CASSGETVNEQFF
>.|TRBJ1-2|TRBV5-8|13|few
TGTGCCAGCAGCTTTGGTGGGGCGCAGGGCTACACCTTC
CASSFGGAQGYTF
>.|TRBJ2-1|TRBV12-5|14|.
TGTGCTAGTGGTTTGGTACTAACGGAGAATGAGCAGTTCTTC
CASGLVLTENEQFF
>TRBD1|TRBJ1-5|TRBV5-4|17|.
TGTGCCAGCAGCCGAGGGGGCGCGGGTTATAGCAATCAGCCCCAGCATTTT
CASSRGGAGYSNQPQHF
>.|TRBJ1-1|TRBV28|13|.
TGTGCCAGCAGTTTATGGGAGAACACTGAAGCTTTCTTT
CASSLWENTEAFF
>.|TRBJ2-1|TRBV5-1|12|once
TGCGCCAGCAGCTTGTTGGGGCGTGAGCAGTTCTTC
CASSLLGREQFF
>.|TRBJ2-5|TRBV10-3|12|.
TGTGCCATCAGTGAGTCGATCGAGACCCAGTACTTC
CAISESIETQYF
>.|TRBJ1-2|TRBV18|16|.
TGTGCCAGCTCACAAAGCACCGGGACTCAAGGCTATGGCTACACCTTC
CASSQSTGTQGYGYTF
>TRBD1|TRBJ1-4|TRBV5-1|15|.
TGCGCCAGCAGCTTGGGGCAGGGGGAGGTTGAAAAACTGTTTTTT
CASSLGQGEVEKLFF
>TRBD1|TRBJ1-1|TRBV24-1|13|once
TGTGCCACCCAGGGGGCCATGAACACTGAAGCTTTCTTT
CATQGAMNTEAFF
>.|TRBJ1-6|TRBV14|15|.
TGTGCCAGCAGCCAGGAGACAGCGGATAATTCACCCCTCCACTTT
CASSQETADNSPLHF
>TRBD1|TRBJ2-3|TRBV5-1|17|.
TGCGCCAGCAGCTCGCGACAGGGGGCGCCGAGGGGAGATACGCAGTATTTT
CASSSRQGAPRGDTQYF
>TRBD1|TRBJ2-7|TRBV23-1|17|.
TGCGCCAGCAGACGTTTCGGACCGGGACAGGGATCCTACGAGCAGTACTTC
CASRRFGPGQGSYEQYF
>TRBD1|TRBJ1-6|TRBV18|19|.
TGTGCCAGCTCACCAAACCGGGACAGGGCAAACTCCTATAATTCACCCCTCCACTTT
CASSPNRDRANSYNSPLHF